These T cell receptor beta chains were read from a single sample in a study of blood T cell repertoires in COVID-19. Profiling relied on immunoSEQ multiplex PCR, and the TCRdb table lists in-frame clones only, not all of them. Among tens of thousands of clones listed, 85% to 95% were seen once. Input material: peripheral blood. These receptors all stem from a man aged 45 to 65 with acute or convalescent COVID-19. The CDR3 runs from the conserved cysteine through the conserved F or W. A D gene is named only where the DNA matches it firmly. Clone size is stated in some rows and not others, as once, few, many or a class when expanded.

v_call,clone_size,j_call,d_call,cdr3_aa,cdr3_nt
TRBV30,.,TRBJ1-2,TRBD1,CAGDRAHYGYTF,TGTGCAGGAGACAGGGCCCACTATGGCTACACCTTC
TRBV11-2,.,TRBJ1-6,TRBD1,CASSARTGTNSPLHF,TGTGCCAGCAGCGCACGGACAGGGACGAATTCACCCCTCCACTTT
TRBV5-1,.,TRBJ1-1,.,CASQSKTDLGGEAFF,TGCGCCAGCCAATCGAAGACAGACCTGGGGGGTGAAGCTTTCTTT
TRBV4-2,.,TRBJ1-5,.,CASSQGLSTGYSNQPQHF,TGTGCCAGCAGCCAAGGTCTCTCAACAGGTTATAGCAATCAGCCCCAGCATTTT
TRBV28,.,TRBJ2-2,TRBD1,CASSIQYLRDRVGGELFF,TGTGCCAGCAGTATCCAGTACCTCCGAGACAGGGTTGGCGGGGAGCTGTTTTTT
TRBV3-1/TRBV3-2,.,TRBJ2-7,.,CASSQVDEQYF,TGTGCCAGCAGCCAAGTCGACGAGCAGTACTTC
TRBV6-1,.,TRBJ2-3,.,CASSELAGADTQYF,TGTGCCAGCAGTGAACTGGCGGGGGCGGATACGCAGTATTTT
TRBV15,.,TRBJ1-5,TRBD1,CATSPHGGQGVSNQPQHF,TGTGCCACCAGCCCTCACGGGGGACAGGGAGTGAGCAATCAGCCCCAGCATTTT
TRBV2,.,TRBJ1-2,TRBD1,CASSQTGNGYTF,TGTGCCAGCAGTCAGACAGGGAATGGCTACACCTTC
TRBV4-2,.,TRBJ2-5,TRBD2,CASSPGLAGELGPSQYF,TGTGCCAGCAGCCCCGGACTAGCGGGGGAGTTGGGCCCCTCCCAGTACTTC
TRBV7-6,.,TRBJ2-2,TRBD1,CASSSRTGKNTGELFF,TGTGCCAGCAGCTCCAGGACAGGGAAGAACACCGGGGAGCTGTTTTTT
TRBV3-1/TRBV3-2,.,TRBJ1-1,.,CASSQDLSEAFF,TGTGCCAGCAGCCAAGATTTATCTGAAGCTTTCTTT
TRBV18,once,TRBJ2-4,TRBD2,CASSSWEGQYF,TGTGCCAGCTCATCCTGGGAGGGTCAGTACTTC
TRBV30,.,TRBJ2-7,TRBD1,CVMTKGQASEQYF,TGTGTCATGACTAAGGGACAGGCCTCCGAGCAGTACTTC
TRBV12-3/TRBV12-4,.,TRBJ1-3,.,CASTRSGNTIYF,TGTGCCAGCACCCGGTCTGGAAACACCATATATTTT
TRBV9,.,TRBJ2-2,TRBD1,CASSPRQGSNGELFF,TGTGCCAGCAGCCCGCGACAGGGGAGCAACGGGGAGCTGTTTTTT
TRBV12-3/TRBV12-4,.,TRBJ2-3,.,CASSLFGQDTQYF,TGTGCCAGCAGCCTCTTTGGGCAAGATACGCAGTATTTT
TRBV21-1,few,TRBJ2-7,.,CASSHRGRGDYEQYF,TGTGCCAGCAGCCATCGGGGGAGGGGGGATTACGAGCAGTACTTC
TRBV4-2,.,TRBJ1-1,TRBD1,CASSPPGTGENTEAFF,TGTGCCAGCAGCCCGCCCGGGACAGGGGAGAACACTGAAGCTTTCTTT
TRBV6-5,.,TRBJ1-2,.,CASSYGGDYGYTF,TGTGCCAGCAGTTACGGGGGGGACTATGGCTACACCTTC
TRBV5-6,.,TRBJ2-7,.,CASSFSSRGDEQYF,TGTGCCAGCAGCTTTTCCTCACGCGGCGACGAGCAGTACTTC
TRBV29-1,once,TRBJ2-7,.,CSVEDRHRSYEQYF,TGCAGCGTTGAAGATCGTCACAGATCCTACGAGCAGTACTTC
TRBV10-1,.,TRBJ2-3,.,CAPWGEEDLVVF,TGCGCCCCCTGGGGTGAGGAGGACCTGGTAGTTTTT
TRBV5-1,.,TRBJ2-1,TRBD2,CASSSLAGGNNEQFF,TGCGCCAGCAGCTCACTAGCGGGGGGAAACAATGAGCAGTTCTTC
TRBV18,once,TRBJ2-2,TRBD2,CASSPPSGTGELFF,TGTGCCAGCTCACCACCTAGCGGGACCGGGGAGCTGTTTTTT
TRBV6-6,.,TRBJ2-2,.,CASTIPGAGGELFF,TGTGCCAGCACTATCCCAGGGGCGGGCGGGGAGCTGTTTTTT
TRBV21-1,few,TRBJ1-5,.,CASSKFGTGVMSNQPQHF,TGTGCCAGCAGCAAATTTGGGACAGGGGTGATGAGCAATCAGCCCCAGCATTTT
TRBV28,.,TRBJ2-7,.,CASSLRGGYEQYF,TGTGCCAGCAGTTTAAGGGGGGGCTACGAGCAGTACTTC
TRBV25-1,.,TRBJ1-4,.,CASSDQVGPATNEKLFF,TGTGCCAGCAGTGATCAGGTCGGCCCTGCAACTAATGAAAAACTGTTTTTT
TRBV2,.,TRBJ2-7,.,CASRTQGYEQYF,TGTGCCAGCCGTACGCAGGGGTACGAGCAGTACTTC
TRBV7-2,.,TRBJ1-4,.,CASSLTWGGRNEKLFF,TGTGCCAGCAGCTTAACGTGGGGGGGACGTAATGAAAAACTGTTTTTT
TRBV11-2,.,TRBJ2-7,TRBD1,CASSPDRDPYF,TGTGCCAGCAGCCCGGACAGGGATCCGTACTTC
TRBV19,.,TRBJ1-5,TRBD1,CASSKGQTSNQPQHF,TGTGCCAGTAGCAAGGGACAGACGAGCAATCAGCCCCAGCATTTT
TRBV6-5,.,TRBJ2-7,.,CASSFLGGPGEQYF,TGTGCCAGCAGCTTCCTCGGGGGTCCGGGCGAGCAGTACTTC
TRBV2,.,TRBJ1-1,.,CASSGLQLGRNTEAFF,TGTGCCAGCAGTGGACTACAGTTAGGTAGAAACACTGAAGCTTTCTTT
TRBV18,.,TRBJ1-1,.,CASSDARVGTEAFF,TGTGCCAGCTCAGATGCCAGGGTTGGGACTGAAGCTTTCTTT
TRBV9,.,TRBJ2-7,.,CASSVGPGAYEQYF,TGTGCCAGCAGCGTAGGGCCAGGGGCCTACGAGCAGTACTTC
TRBV5-1,.,TRBJ1-2,.,CASSEQPAYGYTF,TGCGCCAGCAGTGAACAGCCCGCCTATGGCTACACCTTC
TRBV2,.,TRBJ1-4,TRBD1,CASSPGQGRPRNEKLFF,TGTGCCAGCAGTCCGGGACAGGGACGTCCACGAAATGAAAAACTGTTTTTT
TRBV5-4,.,TRBJ2-3,TRBD2,CASRLDLAGGRTDTQYF,TGTGCCAGCAGATTGGACCTAGCGGGGGGGCGGACAGATACGCAGTATTTT
TRBV24-1,.,TRBJ1-3,.,CATTSGSSGNTIYF,TGTGCCACCACCTCGGGAAGCTCTGGAAACACCATATATTTT
TRBV6-1,.,TRBJ1-5,.,CASSEAGQGLQPQHF,TGTGCCAGCAGTGAAGCGGGGCAGGGGTTACAGCCCCAGCATTTT
TRBV6-1,.,TRBJ1-4,TRBD1,CASSGHPGQGNTTNEKLFF,TGTGCCAGCAGTGGTCACCCGGGACAGGGTAATACAACTAATGAAAAACTGTTTTTT
TRBV24-1,.,TRBJ2-5,.,CATSEDYEETQYF,TGTGCCACCAGTGAGGACTACGAAGAGACCCAGTACTTC
TRBV5-1,.,TRBJ2-3,.,CASRGVDTQYF,TGCGCCAGCAGAGGGGTCGATACGCAGTATTTT
TRBV5-8,few,TRBJ1-1,.,CASTNVWGEEAFF,TGTGCCAGCACGAACGTGTGGGGAGAGGAAGCTTTCTTT
TRBV27,.,TRBJ1-1,.,CASSYKTGGSEAFF,TGTGCCAGCAGTTACAAAACGGGAGGGTCTGAAGCTTTCTTT
TRBV5-4,.,TRBJ1-3,.,CASSSRQERNTIYF,TGTGCCAGCAGCTCCCGACAGGAGAGGAACACCATATATTTT
TRBV11-2,.,TRBJ1-2,TRBD1,CASSSGQARGYTF,TGTGCCAGCAGCTCCGGACAGGCGCGGGGCTACACCTTC
TRBV5-6,.,TRBJ1-1,.,CASSLGHTRRSNTEAFF,TGTGCCAGCAGCTTGGGACATACCCGCAGATCGAACACTGAAGCTTTCTTT
TRBV5-5,.,TRBJ2-3,.,CASSLIVTSKDTQYF,TGTGCCAGCAGCTTGATTGTGACTTCCAAAGATACGCAGTATTTT
TRBV13,.,TRBJ2-7,.,CASTPAGSSYEQYF,TGTGCCAGCACCCCGGCGGGGTCCTCCTACGAGCAGTACTTC